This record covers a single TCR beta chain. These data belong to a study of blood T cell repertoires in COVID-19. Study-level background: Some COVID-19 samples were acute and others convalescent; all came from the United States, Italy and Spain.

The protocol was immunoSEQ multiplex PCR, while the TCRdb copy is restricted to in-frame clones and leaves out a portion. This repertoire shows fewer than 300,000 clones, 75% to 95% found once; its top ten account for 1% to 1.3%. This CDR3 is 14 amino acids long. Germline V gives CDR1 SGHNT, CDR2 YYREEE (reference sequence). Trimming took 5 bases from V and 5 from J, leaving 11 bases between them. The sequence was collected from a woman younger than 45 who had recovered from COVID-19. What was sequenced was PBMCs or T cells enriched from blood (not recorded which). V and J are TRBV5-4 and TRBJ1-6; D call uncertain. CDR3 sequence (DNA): TGTGCCAGCAGTTTCTTTCAGGATAATTCACCCCTCCACTTT. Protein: CASSFFQDNSPLHF.